This TCR beta chain appears in the sequencing data of a study of cytomegalovirus exposure and HLA in healthy donors. PCR was performed using 60 Vbeta and 13 Jbeta primers. Per the original methods: Later reanalysis found about 78 million unique TCR beta chains, roughly 10 million of them shared. Repertoires were generated with immunoSEQ multiplex PCR, while TCRdb's copy carries only in-frame clones and drops some. V, J and clone size derive from that table, while D and trimming were established from the DNA sequence. The data contain roughly 120,000 clones, over 60% of them singletons. Donors were ostensibly healthy at sampling, although undocumented immune exposures were probable. Sequenced input: PBMCs. The TCR comes from a man aged 18 to 30 in good health and CMV-seropositive.

CDR3 nucleotides: TGCAGCGTTGACACCGGACAGGGGAATTGGGAGACCCAGTACTTC. This encodes CSVDTGQGNWETQYF. The chain has TRBV29-1 and TRBJ2-7, with 9 bases that match TRBD1. The end of the DNA fits TRBJ2-5 better, so the J call may be wrong. There are 15 residues in the CDR3. Per the germline V gene, CDR1 is SQVTM and CDR2 is ANQGSEA.